This TCR beta chain came from a study of T cell responses to AZD1222 COVID-19 vaccine. Study results and limitations: Among the donors, most were white British and more were female, and clonal diversity was possibly underestimated.

CDR3 length: 17 amino acids. Germline V lookup: CDR1 SGHTA, CDR2 FQGNSA. The ends were cut back, 5 bases at V and 2 bases at J, with 22 bases in the middle. Data came from immunoSEQ multiplex PCR; TCRdb stores just in-frame clones and leaves some out. The data show roughly 100,000 clones, with 82% seen just once and 4% to 6% held by the top ten. As for this clone: The antigen is undetermined.

The V call is TRBV7-2, the J call TRBJ2-7, with D tentatively TRBD2 (7 bases). The material sequenced was peripheral blood, taken on day 0 of AZD1222 vaccination. This TCR came from an adult in good health. DNA for the CDR3: TGTGCCAGCAGCCTGGGGTCGGCGGGGGCATCCGCCTACGAGCAGTACTTC. Translating it yields CASSLGSAGASAYEQYF.